The present TCR beta chain was sequenced within a study of shared clonotypes between healthy human individuals. V lost 0 bases and J 3 bases, leaving 9 bases between the germline ends. The CDR3 extends over 14 amino acids. Germline assignment: CDR1 LGHNA and CDR2 YSLEER. The method was immunoSEQ multiplex PCR; TCRdb's version includes in-frame clones alone and lacks a portion of them. The sample has roughly 1,500,000 clones, approximately 98.5% seen once. The rearrangement uses TRBV4-3 and TRBJ2-7, with D perhaps TRBD1 (5 bases). The TCR was taken from a man aged 30 to 45 in good health. The sample taken for sequencing was naive CD4+ T cells sorted from blood. Stated subset: CD45RA+ positively selected. In DNA form, the CDR3 reads TGCGCCAGCAGCCAAGAGCACGACAGCTACGAGCAGTACTTC. Protein sequence: CASSQEHDSYEQYF.